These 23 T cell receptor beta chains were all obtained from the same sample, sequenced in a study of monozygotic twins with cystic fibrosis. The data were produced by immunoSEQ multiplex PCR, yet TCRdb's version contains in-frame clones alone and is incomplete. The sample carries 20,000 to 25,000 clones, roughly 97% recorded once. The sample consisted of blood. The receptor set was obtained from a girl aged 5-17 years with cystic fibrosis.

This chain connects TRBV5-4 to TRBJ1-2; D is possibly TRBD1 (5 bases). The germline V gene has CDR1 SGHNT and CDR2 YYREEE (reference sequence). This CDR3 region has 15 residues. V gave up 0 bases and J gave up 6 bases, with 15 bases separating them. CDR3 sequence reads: CASSLVLRDPNGYTF. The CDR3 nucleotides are TGTGCCAGCAGCTTGGTTCTCCGGGACCCAAATGGCTACACCTTC. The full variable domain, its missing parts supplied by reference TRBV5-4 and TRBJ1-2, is ETGVTQSPTHLIKTRGQQVTLRCSSQSGHNTVSWYQQALGQGPQFIFQYYREEENGRGNFPPRFSGLQFPNYSSELNVNALELDDSALYLCASSLVLRDPNGYTFGSGTRLTVV.

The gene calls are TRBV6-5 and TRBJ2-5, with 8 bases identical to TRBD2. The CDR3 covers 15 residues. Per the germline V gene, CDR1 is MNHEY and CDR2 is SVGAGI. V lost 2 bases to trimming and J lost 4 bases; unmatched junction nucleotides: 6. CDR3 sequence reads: CASSYTTGLVETQYF. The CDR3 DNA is TGTGCCAGCAGTTACACAACGGGACTAGTAGAGACCCAGTACTTC.

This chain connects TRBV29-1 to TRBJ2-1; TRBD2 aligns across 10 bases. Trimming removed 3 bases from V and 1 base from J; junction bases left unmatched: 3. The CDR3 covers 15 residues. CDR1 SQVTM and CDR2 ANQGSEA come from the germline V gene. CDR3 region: CSVDGLAVSYNEQFF. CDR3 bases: TGCAGCGTTGATGGACTAGCGGTTTCCTACAATGAGCAGTTCTTC.

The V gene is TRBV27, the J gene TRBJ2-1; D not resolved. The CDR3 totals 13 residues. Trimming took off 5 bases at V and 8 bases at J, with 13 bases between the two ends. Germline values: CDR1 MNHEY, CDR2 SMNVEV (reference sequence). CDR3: CASSPYPGYEQFF. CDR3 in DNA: TGTGCCAGCAGTCCATATCCGGGTTATGAGCAGTTCTTC.

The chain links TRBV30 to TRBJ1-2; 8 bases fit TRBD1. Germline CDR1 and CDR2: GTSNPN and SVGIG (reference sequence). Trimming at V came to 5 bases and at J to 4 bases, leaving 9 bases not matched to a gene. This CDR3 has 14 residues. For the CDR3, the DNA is TGTGCCTGGGAGGACAGGGCCCGAGGCTATGGCTACACCTTC. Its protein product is CAWEDRARGYGYTF.

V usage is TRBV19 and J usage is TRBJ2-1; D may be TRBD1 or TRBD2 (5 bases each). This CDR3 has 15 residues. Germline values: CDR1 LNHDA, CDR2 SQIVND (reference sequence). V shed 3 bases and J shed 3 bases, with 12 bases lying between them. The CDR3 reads CASSMLGEGYNEQFF. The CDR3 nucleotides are TGTGCCAGTAGTATGTTGGGGGAAGGCTACAATGAGCAGTTCTTC.

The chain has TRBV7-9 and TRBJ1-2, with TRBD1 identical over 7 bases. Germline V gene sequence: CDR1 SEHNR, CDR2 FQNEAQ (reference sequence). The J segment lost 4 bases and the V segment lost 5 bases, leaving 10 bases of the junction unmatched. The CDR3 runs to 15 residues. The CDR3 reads CASSPGQAPGYGYTF. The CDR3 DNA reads TGTGCCAGCAGCCCAGGACAGGCCCCTGGCTATGGCTACACCTTC. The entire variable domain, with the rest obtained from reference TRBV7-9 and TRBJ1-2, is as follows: DTGVSQNPRHKITKRGQNVTFRCDPISEHNRLYWYRQTLGQGPEFLTYFQNEAQLEKSRLLSDRFSAERPKGSFSTLEIQRTEQGDSAMYLCASSPGQAPGYGYTFGSGTRLTVV.

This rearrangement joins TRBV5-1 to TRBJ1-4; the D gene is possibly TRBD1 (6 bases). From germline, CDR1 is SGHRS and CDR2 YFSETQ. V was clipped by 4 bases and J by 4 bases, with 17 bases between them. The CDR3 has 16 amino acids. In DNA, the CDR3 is TGCGCCAGCAGCCCGCGTGGACAGCGGGTTAATGAAAAACTGTTTTTT. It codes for CASSPRGQRVNEKLFF.

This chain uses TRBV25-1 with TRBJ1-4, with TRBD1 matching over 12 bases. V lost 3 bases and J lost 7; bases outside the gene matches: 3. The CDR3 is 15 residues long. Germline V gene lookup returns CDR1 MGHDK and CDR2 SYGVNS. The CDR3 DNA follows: TGTGCCAGCAGTGAGTGGGACAGGGGGCTTGAAAAACTGTTTTTT. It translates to CASSEWDRGLEKLFF.

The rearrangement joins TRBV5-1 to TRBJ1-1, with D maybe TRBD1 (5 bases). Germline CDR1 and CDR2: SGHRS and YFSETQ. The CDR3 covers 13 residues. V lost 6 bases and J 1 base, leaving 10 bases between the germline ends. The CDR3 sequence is CASTLGTNTEAFF. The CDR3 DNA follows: TGCGCCAGCACGCTGGGGACGAACACTGAAGCTTTCTTT.

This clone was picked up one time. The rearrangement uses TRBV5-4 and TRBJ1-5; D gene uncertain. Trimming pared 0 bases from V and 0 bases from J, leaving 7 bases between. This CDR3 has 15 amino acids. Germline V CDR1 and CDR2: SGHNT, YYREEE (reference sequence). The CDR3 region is CASSLGPYSNQPQHF. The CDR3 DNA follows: TGTGCCAGCAGCTTGGGCCCTTATAGCAATCAGCCCCAGCATTTT.

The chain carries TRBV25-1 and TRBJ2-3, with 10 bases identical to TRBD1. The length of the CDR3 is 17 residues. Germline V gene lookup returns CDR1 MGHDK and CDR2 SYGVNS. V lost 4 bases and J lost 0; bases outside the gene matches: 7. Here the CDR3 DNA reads TGTGCCAGCAGTGGGCCCCGACAGGGGGCGAGCACAGATACGCAGTATTTT. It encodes CASSGPRQGASTDTQYF. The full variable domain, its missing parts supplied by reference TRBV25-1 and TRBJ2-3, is EADIYQTPRYLVIGTGKKITLECSQTMGHDKMYWYQQDPGMELHLIHYSYGVNSTEKGDLSSESTVSRIRTEHFPLTLESARPSHTSQYLCASSGPRQGASTDTQYFGPGTRLTVL.

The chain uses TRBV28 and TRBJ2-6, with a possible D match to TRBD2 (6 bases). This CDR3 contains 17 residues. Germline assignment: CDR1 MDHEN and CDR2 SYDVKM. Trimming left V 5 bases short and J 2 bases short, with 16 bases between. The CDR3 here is CASSLVRGGAGANVLTF. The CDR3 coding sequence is TGTGCCAGCAGTCTCGTGAGGGGAGGTGCTGGGGCCAACGTCCTGACTTTC. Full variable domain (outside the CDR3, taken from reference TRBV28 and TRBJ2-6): DVKVTQSSRYLVKRTGEKVFLECVQDMDHENMFWYRQDPGLGLRLIYFSYDVKMKEKGDIPEGYSVSREKKERFSLILESASTNQTSMYLCASSLVRGGAGANVLTFGAGSRLTVL.

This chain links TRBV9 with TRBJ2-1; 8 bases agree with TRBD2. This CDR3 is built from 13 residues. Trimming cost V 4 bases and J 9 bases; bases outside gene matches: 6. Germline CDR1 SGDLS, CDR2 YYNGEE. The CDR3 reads CASSPGGGSEQFF. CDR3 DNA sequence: TGTGCCAGCAGCCCCGGGGGGGGCAGTGAGCAGTTCTTC.

CDR3 sequence (DNA): TGTGCCAGCAGCACGGGACTAGCGGTGGATGAGCAGTTCTTC. Protein sequence: CASSTGLAVDEQFF. This chain connects TRBV5-6 to TRBJ2-1; 11 bases fit TRBD2. J gave up 8 bases and V 4 bases, and 5 bases lay outside the gene matches. The CDR3 is 14 residues long. Germline V gives CDR1 SGHDT, CDR2 YYEEEE.

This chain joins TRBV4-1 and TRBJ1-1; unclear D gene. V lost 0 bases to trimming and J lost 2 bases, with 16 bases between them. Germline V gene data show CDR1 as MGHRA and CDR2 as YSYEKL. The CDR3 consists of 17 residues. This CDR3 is CASSQETALVANTEAFF. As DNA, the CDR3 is TGCGCCAGCAGCCAAGAAACGGCTCTGGTCGCCAACACTGAAGCTTTCTTT.

The CDR3 loop reads CASSPRTGRATEAFF. CDR3 nucleotides: TGTGCCAGCAGTCCTCGGACGGGACGTGCCACTGAAGCTTTCTTT. The V gene is TRBV27, the J gene TRBJ1-1; maybe TRBD1 (5 bases). From germline, CDR1 is MNHEY and CDR2 SMNVEV (reference sequence). V lost 5 bases and J lost 4, with 17 bases in between. The CDR3 totals 15 residues.

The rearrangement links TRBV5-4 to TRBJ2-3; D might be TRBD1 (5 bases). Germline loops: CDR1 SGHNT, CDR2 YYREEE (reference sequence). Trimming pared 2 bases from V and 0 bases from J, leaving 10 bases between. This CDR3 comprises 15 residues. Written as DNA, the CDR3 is TGTGCCAGCAGCTTCAGCAGGGTGAGCACAGATACGCAGTATTTT. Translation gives CASSFSRVSTDTQYF.

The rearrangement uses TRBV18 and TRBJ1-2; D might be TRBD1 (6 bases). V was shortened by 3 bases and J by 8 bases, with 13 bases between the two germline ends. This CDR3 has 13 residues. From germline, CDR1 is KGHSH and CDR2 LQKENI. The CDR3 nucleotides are TGTGCCAGCTCACCGGGACAAGTTGAAGGCTACACCTTC. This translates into CASSPGQVEGYTF.

The CDR3 DNA follows: TGTGCCAGCAGCTCCAGAGGCGAGCAGTACGTC. It specifies CASSSRGEQYV. The V gene is TRBV2, the J gene TRBJ2-7; the D is unclear. The germline V gene has CDR1 SNHLY and CDR2 FYNNEI. There are 11 residues in the CDR3. Trimming removed 6 bases at V and 6 bases at J, with 9 bases between.

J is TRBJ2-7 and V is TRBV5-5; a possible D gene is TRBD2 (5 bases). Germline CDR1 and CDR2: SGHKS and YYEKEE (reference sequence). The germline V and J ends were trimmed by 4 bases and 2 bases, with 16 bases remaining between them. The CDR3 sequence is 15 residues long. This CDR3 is CASSPGVDPAYEQYF. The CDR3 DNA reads TGTGCCAGCAGCCCCGGGGTGGACCCCGCCTACGAGCAGTACTTC.

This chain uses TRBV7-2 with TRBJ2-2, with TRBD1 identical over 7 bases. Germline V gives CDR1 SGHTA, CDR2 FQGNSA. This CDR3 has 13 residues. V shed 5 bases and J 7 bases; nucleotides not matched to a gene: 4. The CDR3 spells CASSLDRDGELFF. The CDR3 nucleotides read TGTGCCAGCAGCCTCGACAGGGACGGGGAGCTGTTTTTT.

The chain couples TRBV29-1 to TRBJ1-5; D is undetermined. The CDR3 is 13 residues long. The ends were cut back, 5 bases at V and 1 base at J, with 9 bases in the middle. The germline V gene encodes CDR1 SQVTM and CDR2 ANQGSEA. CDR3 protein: CSVMVISNQPQHF. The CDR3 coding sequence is TGCAGCGTTATGGTTATCAGCAATCAGCCCCAGCATTTT.